Each of the 29 T cell receptor beta chains below was sequenced from the same sample in a study of read filtering for tumor transcriptome and immune sequencing. This library used about 400 ng RNA and molecular barcoded adaptors spanning alpha/delta and beta/gamma chains. TCRdb independently ran MiXCR on the reads; one entry per CDR3 protein. The sample records 40,000 to 50,000 distinct CDR3 sequences, less than 20% being singletons. Specimen: a population of CD138-negative cells sorted from bone marrow. The receptors were sampled from a donor at least 40 years old with multiple myeloma.

The chain couples TRBV7-9 to TRBJ1-1; 7 bases agree with TRBD1. This CDR3 is built from 14 residues. Per the germline V gene, CDR1 is SEHNR and CDR2 is FQNEAQ (reference sequence). The ends lost 2 bases at V and 5 bases at J; junction bases unmatched: 5. Here the CDR3 DNA reads TGTGCCAGCAGCTTACAGGGGGTACAGACTGAAGCTTTCTTT. This sequence encodes CASSLQGVQTEAFF.

As to this clonotype: A single base separates this from a much larger clone, so it may be a read error. J is TRBJ2-3 and V is TRBV24-1; D possibly corresponds to TRBD2 (6 bases). The CDR3 consists of 16 residues. Trimming took 4 bases from V and 0 from J, leaving 13 bases between them. Per the germline V gene, CDR1 is KGHDR and CDR2 is SFDVKD. This CDR3 reads CATSDLIAESTDTQYF. The DNA for the CDR3 is TGTGCCACCAGTGACCTGATAGCGGAAAGCACAGATACGCAGTATTTT.

The V call is TRBV20-1, the J call TRBJ1-5; perhaps TRBD1 as D (5 bases). Trimming left V 3 bases short and J 4 bases short, with 16 bases between. Germline CDR1 DFQATT, CDR2 SNEGSKA (reference sequence). The CDR3 has 15 amino acids. CDR3 nucleotide sequence: TGCAGTGCTAGCCCTGGGGGTTGTAAGAATCAGCCCCAGCATTTT. This translates into CSASPGGCKNQPQHF.

On this clonotype: This may come from a read error, since a much larger clone is one base off. The gene calls are TRBV7-3 and TRBJ2-4; D not certain. The ends were cut back, 3 bases at V and 2 bases at J, with 11 bases in the middle. The CDR3 is 15 amino acids. The germline V gene has CDR1 SGHTA and CDR2 FQGTGA. The CDR3 DNA reads TGTGCCAGCAGCTTTCCGGAAGGCACCAAAAACATTCAGTACTTC. Amino acids: CASSFPEGTKNIQYF.

A remark on this clonotype: The junction departs from germline at one end; a sequencing error may be responsible. CDR3 amino acids: CSARKSSSDEQYF. The DNA for the CDR3 is TGCAGTGCTAGAAAGTCCTCCTCCGACGAGCAGTACTTC. The rearrangement links TRBV20-1 to TRBJ2-7; D gene unclear. This CDR3 has 13 amino acids. CDR1 is DFQATT, CDR2 SNEGSKA, per germline (reference sequence).

The chain combines TRBV5-1 with TRBJ2-7; the match to TRBD2 covers 13 bases. CDR1 is SGHRS, CDR2 YFSETQ, per germline. V was pared by 5 bases and J by 6 bases, with 5 bases of the junction left unmatched. This CDR3 has 14 residues. The CDR3 bases are TGCGCCAGCAGTACCCGGACTAGCGGGGGCGAGCAGTACTTC. This sequence encodes CASSTRTSGGEQYF.

This clonotype was counted at least ten times. The rearrangement links TRBV12-3 or TRBV12-4 to TRBJ2-1, with 7 bases lining up with TRBD1. The CDR3 extends over 14 amino acids. J was trimmed by 10 bases and V by 5 bases; bases with no gene match: 11. The CDR3 protein is CASSPPWDSPEQFF. CDR3 DNA sequence: TGTGCCAGCAGTCCACCTTGGGACAGCCCCGAGCAGTTCTTC.

This clonotype was detected a few times. Here the CDR3 reads CASSSGLALSTDTQYF. CDR3 DNA: TGCGCCAGCAGCTCGGGACTAGCGTTGAGCACAGATACGCAGTATTTT. The chain couples TRBV5-1 to TRBJ2-3; 10 nucleotides align to TRBD2. Germline values: CDR1 SGHRS, CDR2 YFSETQ. CDR3 length: 16 residues. V lost 3 bases to trimming and J lost 0 bases; unmatched junction nucleotides: 4.

The chain joins TRBV5-1 to TRBJ2-5; 10 bases match TRBD1. V was pared by 3 bases and J by 4 bases, with 6 bases of the junction left unmatched. The CDR3 totals 15 residues. Germline V gene data show CDR1 as SGHRS and CDR2 as YFSETQ. CDR3 loop: CASSWDRGKGETQYF. CDR3 DNA sequence: TGCGCCAGCAGCTGGGACAGGGGTAAAGGAGAGACCCAGTACTTC.

A remark on this clonotype: No conserved phenylalanine or tryptophan ends this CDR3, so it is likely a read error. The V and J genes are TRBV28 and TRBJ1-4, with D perhaps matching TRBD1 (6 bases). This CDR3 contains 14 residues. Germline loops: CDR1 MDHEN, CDR2 SYDVKM. Trimming took 2 bases from V and 11 from J, leaving 15 bases between them. Here the CDR3 reads CASSLRQVNGKLFY. CDR3 nucleotides: TGTGCCAGCAGTTTAAGACAGGTCAATGGTAAACTGTTTTAT.

This clonotype was counted a few times. The V call is TRBV5-4, the J call TRBJ2-7; no firm D call. Germline-derived CDR1 and CDR2 are SGHNT and YYREEE (reference sequence). This CDR3 is 14 amino acids long. The V end was cut by 1 base, the J end by 7 bases, with 15 bases between. The DNA for the CDR3 is TGTGCCAGCAGCTTGTTCGAGTCAGCCAGAGAGCAGTACTTC. As protein: CASSLFESAREQYF.

The gene calls are TRBV19 and TRBJ1-1; D ambiguous. This CDR3 has 11 amino acids. Germline V lookup: CDR1 LNHDA, CDR2 SQIVND (reference sequence). V dropped 6 bases and J dropped 7 bases, with 9 bases sitting between them. CDR3 protein: CASRQLFEAFF. CDR3 coding DNA: TGTGCCAGTAGGCAACTTTTTGAAGCTTTCTTT.

This clonotype was seen ten or more times. The V call is TRBV2, the J call TRBJ1-5; 7 bases are a match to TRBD1. Germline CDR1 reads SNHLY; CDR2 reads FYNNEI. V dropped 8 bases and J dropped 5; count of bases not matched to a gene: 6. The CDR3 contains 13 residues. CDR3 DNA sequence: TGTGCCAGCTCCCGGGACAGCTATCAGCCCCAGCATTTT. Encoded protein: CASSRDSYQPQHF.

This rearrangement joins TRBV20-1 to TRBJ1-2; TRBD1 might be the D (5 bases). The V end was cut by 6 bases, the J end by 3 bases, with 23 bases between. The CDR3 spans 16 residues. Per germline, CDR1 DFQATT and CDR2 SNEGSKA (reference sequence). The CDR3 coding sequence is TGCAGTGCCTTCCCAACCGGGGCGTACTTAGACTATGGCTACACCTTC. Its translation is CSAFPTGAYLDYGYTF.

Ten or more counts support this clonotype. The genes are TRBV29-1 and TRBJ2-3; 10 bases are shared with TRBD1. The V segment lost 6 bases and the J segment 0 bases; nucleotides outside the gene matches: 6. CDR3 length: 15 residues. Germline V gene sequence: CDR1 SQVTM, CDR2 ANQGSEA. The CDR3 loop reads CSVAGTGESTDTQYF. The CDR3 DNA is TGCAGCGTAGCCGGGACAGGGGAGAGCACAGATACGCAGTATTTT.

This clonotype showed up many times. The V and J genes are TRBV5-1 and TRBJ2-3; 9 positions agree with TRBD2. The CDR3 totals 15 residues. The germline gives CDR1 SGHRS, CDR2 YFSETQ. V was clipped by 0 bases and J by 9 bases; unmatched bases: 8. CDR3 residues: CASSLAVSGRGTQYF. The CDR3 nucleotides are TGCGCCAGCAGCTTGGCAGTTAGCGGGAGAGGAACGCAGTATTTT. Together with reference TRBV5-1 and TRBJ2-3, the CDR3 gives the full variable domain: KAGVTQTPRYLIKTRGQQVTLSCSPISGHRSVSWYQQTPGQGLQFLFEYFSETQRNKGNFPGRFSGRQFSNSRSEMNVSTLELGDSALYLCASSLAVSGRGTQYFGPGTRLTVL.

In its sample, this clonotype was seen a few times. This chain connects TRBV29-1 to TRBJ1-3; D remains unclear. The CDR3 loop spans 12 amino acids. The V end was cut by 1 base, the J end by 4 bases, with 5 bases between. From germline, CDR1 is SQVTM and CDR2 ANQGSEA. The CDR3 region is CSVEGGGNTIYF. DNA for the CDR3: TGCAGCGTTGAAGGGGGAGGAAACACCATATATTTT. Supplemented by reference TRBV29-1 and TRBJ1-3, the full variable domain reads SAVISQKPSRDICQRGTSLTIQCQVDSQVTMMFWYRQQPGQSLTLIATANQGSEATYESGFVIDKFPISRPNLTFSTLTVSNMSPEDSSIYLCSVEGGGNTIYFGEGSWLTVV.

As to this clonotype: A clone one base away is much larger, so this may be a read error. The rearrangement uses TRBV29-1 and TRBJ1-1; TRBD1 might be the D (6 bases). CDR1 is SQVTM, CDR2 ANQGSEA, per germline. This CDR3 is 14 amino acids long. CDR3 sequence reads: CGSSSAQGDTEAFF. In DNA form, the CDR3 reads TGCGGCTCCTCTTCGGCACAGGGCGACACTGAAGCTTTCTTT.

As for this clonotype: A much larger clone lies a single base off, so this may be a read error. The V gene is TRBV5-6, the J gene TRBJ1-5; 12 positions match TRBD1. The J segment lost 5 bases and the V segment lost 6 bases, leaving 9 bases of the junction unmatched. CDR3 length: 16 residues. Looked up from germline, CDR1 is SGHDT and CDR2 is YYEEEE. CDR3 loop: CASTFLGQGADQPQHF. The DNA of the CDR3 is TGTGCCAGCACCTTTTTGGGACAGGGGGCGGATCAGCCCCAGCATTTT. Together with reference TRBV5-6 and TRBJ1-5, the CDR3 gives the full variable domain: DAGVTQSPTHLIKTRGQQVTLRCSPKSGHDTVSWYQQALGQGPQFIFQYYEEEERQRGNFPDRFSGHQFPNYSSELNVNALLLGDSALYLCASTFLGQGADQPQHFGDGTRLSIL.

At least ten counts were recorded for this clonotype. This chain joins TRBV6-6 and TRBJ2-3, with 10 nucleotides matching TRBD1. Germline CDR1 MNHNY, CDR2 SVGAGI (reference sequence). CDR3 length: 15 amino acids. J gave up 2 bases and V 6 bases, and 5 bases lay outside the gene matches. CDR3 region: CASSPGTGVTDTQYF. The CDR3 DNA follows: TGTGCCAGCAGCCCCGGGACAGGGGTCACAGATACGCAGTATTTT.

The table lists this clonotype with many counts. This chain joins TRBV29-1 and TRBJ2-7; no firm D call. Germline CDR1 is SQVTM and CDR2 is ANQGSEA. The CDR3 loop spans 14 amino acids. V shed 6 bases and J shed 0 bases, with 15 bases lying between them. CDR3 nucleotides: TGCAGCGTACGATCCGGAGTGAGCTCCTACGAGCAGTACTTC. Protein product: CSVRSGVSSYEQYF.

The chain has TRBV2 and TRBJ1-1; 8 nucleotides line up with TRBD1. V shed 3 bases, J shed 2 bases, and the junction held 5 bases outside the gene matches. This CDR3 spans 15 amino acids. The germline gives CDR1 SNHLY, CDR2 FYNNEI. The CDR3, as DNA: TGTGCCAGCAGTGATGGGACAGGTCCCAACACTGAAGCTTTCTTT. This sequence encodes CASSDGTGPNTEAFF.

The chain links TRBV7-9 to TRBJ2-1, with 10 bases matching TRBD1. Trimming removed 5 bases from V and 11 bases from J; junction bases left unmatched: 12. There are 15 residues in the CDR3. Looked up from germline, CDR1 is SEHNR and CDR2 is FQNEAQ (reference sequence). The CDR3 DNA reads TGTGCCAGCAGCCCTACCCGACAGGGGGCAAACAAGCAGTTCTTC. It encodes CASSPTRQGANKQFF.

At least ten counts were recorded for this clonotype. The junction and the germline gene differ at one end; a read error may be behind it. This chain links TRBV7-6 with TRBJ1-1; D may be TRBD1 (6 bases). CDR1 SGHVS and CDR2 FNYEAQ come from the germline V gene. The CDR3 loop spans 15 amino acids. The CDR3 here is CASSSGPRGDTEAFF. CDR3 DNA: TGTGCTAGCAGCTCCGGGCCCAGGGGAGACACTGAAGCTTTCTTT.

Many counts were recorded for this clonotype. The chain recombines TRBV2 with TRBJ2-1, with D possibly being TRBD1 or TRBD2 (5 bases each). The CDR3 sequence is 16 residues long. In germline, CDR1 is SNHLY, CDR2 FYNNEI. V was clipped by 5 bases and J by 5 bases, with 19 bases between them. CDR3 bases: TGTGCCAGCAGTCTCAGAGGGACCAGGGTGCACAATGAGCAGTTCTTC. It yields the protein CASSLRGTRVHNEQFF.

This clonotype appeared many times. J is TRBJ2-7 and V is TRBV29-1; TRBD2 matches 9 bases. The germline V gene encodes CDR1 SQVTM and CDR2 ANQGSEA. J lost 7 bases, V lost 6 bases, and 13 bases had no gene match. The CDR3 has 14 amino acids. The CDR3 coding sequence is TGCAGCGTAATAGCGGGAGTGTCGGCGGGGGAGCAGTACTTC. Its translation: CSVIAGVSAGEQYF.

Notes on this clonotype: A much larger clone differs from this one at a single base, so this may be a read error. The chain combines TRBV18 with TRBJ1-5; 10 bases align to TRBD1. The CDR3 sequence is 17 residues long. Germline trimming cut 2 bases from V and 3 bases from J; bases unmatched to any gene: 7. Germline CDR1 is KGHSH and CDR2 is LQKENI. CDR3: CASSPTTGTGVNQPQHF. The CDR3 nucleotides read TGTGCCAGCTCACCAACAACCGGGACAGGGGTCAATCAGCCCCAGCATTTT.

In this sample, this clonotype turned up many times. The chain links TRBV29-1 to TRBJ1-5; the D is unclear. Per the germline V gene, CDR1 is SQVTM and CDR2 is ANQGSEA. V lost 6 bases and J 0 bases, leaving 12 bases between the germline ends. The CDR3 contains 14 residues. The CDR3 protein is CSVKTENSNQPQHF. Written as DNA, the CDR3 is TGCAGCGTAAAGACGGAGAATAGCAATCAGCCCCAGCATTTT.

This clonotype was seen repeatedly, ten times or more. The J gene is TRBJ2-5, the V gene TRBV18, with 8 bases matching TRBD2. Unmatched junction bases numbered 7, after V lost 3 bases and J lost 1 base. From germline, CDR1 is KGHSH and CDR2 LQKENI. This CDR3 comprises 16 residues. The CDR3 region has the DNA TGTGCCAGCTCACCGCTCGGGGCGGGAGGCCAAGAGACCCAGTACTTC. Translating it yields CASSPLGAGGQETQYF.